The clone carrying this T cell receptor beta chain was seen only a few times. Its antigen is still unknown. TCRdb recomputed calls from the reads with MiXCR, one row per CDR3 protein. The sample contains some 320,000 distinct CDR3 sequences, over 7.5% of which appear only once. This entry comes from a study of T cell repertoires in cytomegalovirus infection. At the level of the study: Public TCR beta signatures indicated both CMV infection and matching HLA type. Findings and limits, study-wide: HLA-C-restricted CMV clonotypes gave the most frequent clonotype in two of eight donors. People with CMV and the relevant HLA were identified by cumulative public TCR beta family frequency.

Trimming stripped 10 bases from V and 5 bases from J, with 8 bases between. The V gene's germline CDR1 is ENHRY and CDR2 SYGVKD. CDR3 length equals 10 residues. The rearrangement uses TRBV10-3 and TRBJ1-2; D not certain. The clonotype comes from a human donor in good health (CMV status not recorded). Some clones in this sample may be carry-over from other donors' samples. Sequencing was carried out using PBMCs. CDR3: CATLEYGYTF. DNA of the CDR3: TGTGCCACCCTTGAGTATGGCTACACCTTC.